This TCR beta chain was recorded in a study of blood T cell repertoires in COVID-19. Study overall: Samples came from the United States, Italy and Spain, spanning acute and convalescent COVID-19. T cells, B-cell-depleted T cells, or PBMCs provided the cDNA or gDNA that served as material.

This clone was observed a handful of times. The CDR3 has 16 amino acids. Germline CDR1 is SEHNR and CDR2 is FQNEAQ (reference sequence). V lost 0 bases and J lost 6, with 16 bases in between. Source study methods: Amplification from reference gene primers served as the basis for estimated nucleated cell counts. The repertoire was sequenced with immunoSEQ multiplex PCR; TCRdb's copy has only in-frame clones and lacks some. The V and J calls and clone size are taken from that table; D and trimming were inferred from the DNA. The data hold 170,000 or so clones, with roughly 84% observed a single time. The receptor was derived from an older woman with acute or convalescent COVID-19. The sample consisted of peripheral blood. This chain links TRBV7-9 with TRBJ2-3; a possible D gene is TRBD1 (5 bases). The CDR3, as DNA: TGTGCCAGCAGCTTAGCGTTCGGCAGGACAACGGATACGCAGTATTTT. Residues: CASSLAFGRTTDTQYF.